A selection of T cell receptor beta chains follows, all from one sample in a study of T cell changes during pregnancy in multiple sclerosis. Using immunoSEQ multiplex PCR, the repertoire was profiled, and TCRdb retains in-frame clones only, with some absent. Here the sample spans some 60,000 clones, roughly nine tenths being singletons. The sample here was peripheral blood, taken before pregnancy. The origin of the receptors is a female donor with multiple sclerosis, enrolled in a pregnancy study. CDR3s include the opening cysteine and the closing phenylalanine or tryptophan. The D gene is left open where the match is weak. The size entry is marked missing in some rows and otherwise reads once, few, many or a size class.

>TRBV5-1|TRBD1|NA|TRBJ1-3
TGCGCCAGCAGGCCGGGACAGGGGGCGAGTAACTCTGGAAACACCATATATTTT
CASRPGQGASNSGNTIYF
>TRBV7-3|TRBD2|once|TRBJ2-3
TGTGCCAGCAGCCTTAGCGGGGGGGTGGGCACAGATACGCAGTATTTT
CASSLSGGVGTDTQYF
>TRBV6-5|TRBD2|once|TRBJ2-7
TGTGCCAGCAACTTAGCGGGGGGAAGGGTGCAGTACTTC
CASNLAGGRVQYF
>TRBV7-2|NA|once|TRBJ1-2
TGTGCCAGCAGCCCGCGGAGTCCTAACTATGGCTACACCTTC
CASSPRSPNYGYTF
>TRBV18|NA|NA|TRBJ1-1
TGTGCCAGCTCCATACAACGGGGGGACACTGAAGCTTTCTTT
CASSIQRGDTEAFF
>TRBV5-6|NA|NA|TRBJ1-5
TGTGCCAGCAGCATAAATAGCAATCAGCCCCAGCATTTT
CASSINSNQPQHF
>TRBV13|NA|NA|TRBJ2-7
TGTGCCAGCAGCTTAGGCCTCGGCGGGGCGAGGTTCGGGGACGAGCAGTACTTC
CASSLGLGGARFGDEQYF
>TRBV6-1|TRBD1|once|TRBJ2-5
TGTGCCAGCACAAGGGACAGCCCGGAGACCCAGTACTTC
CASTRDSPETQYF
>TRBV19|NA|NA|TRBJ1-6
TGTGCCAGTAGTATGGGCCTTTGGTCACCCCTCCACTTT
CASSMGLWSPLHF
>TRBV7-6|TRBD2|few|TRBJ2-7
TGTGCCAGCAGCACAGGGACTAGCATCGGGGGCGGCTACGAGCAGTACTTC
CASSTGTSIGGGYEQYF